Detailed here is one TCR beta chain. These data originate in a study of blood T cell repertoires in COVID-19. Study as a whole: The origin of the acute and convalescent COVID-19 samples was the United States, Italy and Spain. PBMCs, B-cell-depleted T cells, or T cells were the source of the cDNA or gDNA that made up the material.

Original analysis: Amplification of reference gene primers was used by the study to estimate nucleated cell counts. Assay used: immunoSEQ multiplex PCR; TCRdb lists only in-frame clones, some missing. The V and J calls and clone size were taken over from that table, and D and trimming were inferred from the DNA. The sample carries about 210,000 clones, roughly four fifths recorded once. This receptor was obtained from a middle-aged woman with acute or convalescent COVID-19. The sequenced sample consisted of peripheral blood.

This CDR3 is CASSRNRGNEQFF. The CDR3 DNA reads TGTGCCAGCAGTCGAAACAGGGGCAATGAGCAGTTCTTC. V gene TRBV12-3 or TRBV12-4 combines with J gene TRBJ2-1, with 7 positions matching TRBD1. With V trimmed by 5 bases and J by 6 bases, 4 bases remained unmatched. There are 13 residues in the CDR3.